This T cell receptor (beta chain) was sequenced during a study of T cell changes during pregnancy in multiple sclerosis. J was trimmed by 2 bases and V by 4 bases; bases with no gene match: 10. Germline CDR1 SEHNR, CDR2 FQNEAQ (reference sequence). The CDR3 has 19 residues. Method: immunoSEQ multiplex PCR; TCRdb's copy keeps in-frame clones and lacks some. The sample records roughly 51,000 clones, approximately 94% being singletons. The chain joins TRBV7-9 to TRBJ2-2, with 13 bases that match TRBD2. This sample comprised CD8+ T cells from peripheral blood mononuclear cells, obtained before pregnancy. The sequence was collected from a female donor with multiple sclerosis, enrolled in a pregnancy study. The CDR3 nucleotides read TGTGCCAGCAGCTCAGACGGACTAGCGGGAGCACTAAACACCGGGGAGCTGTTTTTT. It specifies CASSSDGLAGALNTGELFF.